What follows are 24 T cell receptor beta chains derived from one specimen sequenced in a study of spatial heterogeneity in lung cancer. TCRdb re-analysed the 5' RACE reads in MiXCR, keeping a single row per CDR3 protein. The repertoire holds roughly 80,000 distinct CDR3 sequences, about 8% seen once, with about 6.8% in the top ten. Specified time point: sample taken at primary tumor resection. The sequenced sample was PBMCs, obtained at surgery. The receptors originated from a male donor with early-stage non-small cell lung cancer.

This clonotype was seen a few times. The V and J genes are TRBV18 and TRBJ2-7; 7 bases align to TRBD1. CDR3 size: 15 residues. Germline assignment: CDR1 KGHSH and CDR2 LQKENI. V lost 3 bases and J lost 0; bases outside the gene matches: 5. In DNA form, the CDR3 reads TGTGCCAGCTCACCGGGACAGACGAGCTCCTACGAGCAGTACTTC. The encoded protein is CASSPGQTSSYEQYF.

The genes are TRBV12-3 or TRBV12-4 and TRBJ2-3; D possibly corresponds to TRBD1 (5 bases). Trimming took off 3 bases at V and 4 bases at J, with 8 bases between the two ends. There are 13 residues in the CDR3. As DNA, the CDR3 is TGTGCCAGCAGTTTGGGGCCCGCAGATACGCAGTATTTT. Translation: CASSLGPADTQYF.

In nucleotides, the CDR3 is TGTGCCAGCAGTTTAAGGTCAGGGGTAAGCAATCAGCCCCAGCATTTT. Its translation is CASSLRSGVSNQPQHF. V and J are TRBV27 and TRBJ1-5; possibly TRBD1 for D (6 bases). CDR3 length: 16 amino acids. V lost 2 bases and J 1 base, leaving 12 bases between the germline ends. The V gene's germline CDR1 is MNHEY and CDR2 SMNVEV (reference sequence).

This clonotype has a count of ten or more. V and J are TRBV12-3 or TRBV12-4 and TRBJ2-3, with 8 bases fitting TRBD2. The CDR3 covers 14 residues. V lost 4 bases, J lost 5 bases, and 5 bases stayed unmatched. CDR3 residues: CASSSRGGEDTQYF. CDR3 bases: TGTGCCAGCAGTTCCCGGGGGGGAGAAGATACGCAGTATTTT.

The rearrangement joins TRBV20-1 to TRBJ1-4, with D hard to call. V lost 6 bases to trimming and J lost 6 bases, with 14 bases between them. CDR3 length: 13 residues. Germline values: CDR1 DFQATT, CDR2 SNEGSKA (reference sequence). This CDR3 is CSALDGSDEKLFF. In nucleotides, the CDR3 is TGCAGTGCGCTCGATGGTAGCGATGAAAAACTGTTTTTT.

This clonotype occurred a few times. The chain carries TRBV12-3 or TRBV12-4 and TRBJ2-5; D ambiguous. This CDR3 spans 11 amino acids. With 4 bases removed from V and 7 bases from J, the gap between germline ends came to 7 bases. CDR3 in amino acids: CASSSSATQYF. DNA for the CDR3: TGTGCCAGCAGTTCAAGCGCGACCCAGTACTTC.

This clonotype was counted between two and nine times. The CDR3 DNA sequence: TGCGCCAGCAGCTTAGCGGGAGGTGGCTACGAGCAGTACTTC. Translated: CASSLAGGGYEQYF. The chain couples TRBV5-1 to TRBJ2-7, with 9 bases aligning to TRBD2. V lost 2 bases to trimming and J lost 3 bases; unmatched junction nucleotides: 3. The CDR3 contains 14 residues. The germline CDR1 and CDR2 sequences are SGHRS and YFSETQ.

In its sample, this clonotype was seen many times. The genes are TRBV20-1 and TRBJ2-7; D is possibly TRBD2 (6 bases). The CDR3 sequence is 13 residues long. The V gene's germline CDR1 is DFQATT and CDR2 SNEGSKA (reference sequence). Trimming removed 5 bases at V and 5 bases at J, with 16 bases between. CDR3 loop: CSAPGTGLDEQYF. The CDR3 coding sequence is TGCAGTGCTCCCGGTACGGGACTCGACGAGCAGTACTTC.

This clonotype was seen repeatedly, ten times or more. V gene TRBV2 combines with J gene TRBJ2-2; D may be TRBD2 (6 bases). The germline V gene has CDR1 SNHLY and CDR2 FYNNEI. This CDR3 is built from 15 residues. Trimming cost V 6 bases and J 4 bases, with 15 bases left between them. The CDR3 nucleotides read TGTGCCAGCAGAAAACGGGGGACCAGCACCGGGGAGCTGTTTTTT. It specifies CASRKRGTSTGELFF. The whole variable domain, remainder taken from reference TRBV2 and TRBJ2-2, is EPEVTQTPSHQVTQMGQEVILRCVPISNHLYFYWYRQILGQKVEFLVSFYNNEISEKSEIFDDQFSVERPDGSNFTLKIRSTKLEDSAMYFCASRKRGTSTGELFFGEGSRLTVL.

This clonotype was picked up a small number of times. The chain links TRBV20-1 to TRBJ2-1; 9 nucleotides line up with TRBD2. This CDR3 has 14 amino acids. The V gene end was trimmed by 3 bases and the J gene end by 2 bases; junction bases not matched to a gene: 2. Germline-derived CDR1 and CDR2 are DFQATT and SNEGSKA (reference sequence). DNA of the CDR3: TGCAGTGCTAGGCGCGGGAGGGCCTACAATGAGCAGTTCTTC. Protein product: CSARRGRAYNEQFF.

V is TRBV4-2 and J is TRBJ1-5; 8 bases are shared with TRBD1. Germline CDR1 LGHNA, CDR2 YNFKEQ. The CDR3 spans 16 residues. Unmatched junction bases numbered 8, after V lost 3 bases and J lost 4 bases. CDR3: CASSHPGQGPNQPQHF. The CDR3 DNA is TGTGCCAGCAGCCACCCCGGACAGGGCCCGAATCAGCCCCAGCATTTT.

Ten or more counts support this clonotype. The rearrangement joins TRBV2 to TRBJ1-5; 8 positions agree with TRBD1. Germline CDR1 reads SNHLY; CDR2 reads FYNNEI. There are 16 residues in the CDR3. J gave up 5 bases and V 4 bases, and 10 bases lay outside the gene matches. As DNA, the CDR3 is TGTGCCAGCAGTGGAAATAGCAGGGGGCGCGATCAGCCCCAGCATTTT. Amino acid sequence: CASSGNSRGRDQPQHF.

This rearrangement joins TRBV20-1 to TRBJ1-1; weak D call: TRBD1 (5 bases). Germline V gene sequence: CDR1 DFQATT, CDR2 SNEGSKA (reference sequence). There are 13 residues in the CDR3. V was cut by 3 bases and J by 5 bases, with 13 bases left in between. CDR3 sequence reads: CSASPGGTTEAFF. The CDR3 nucleotides read TGCAGTGCTAGTCCGGGGGGGACGACTGAAGCTTTCTTT.

This clonotype has a handful of counts. This chain uses TRBV6-6 with TRBJ1-5, with a tentative D call TRBD1 (5 bases). This CDR3 is built from 15 residues. Between the trimmed V and J ends, which lost 3 bases and 4 bases, there was a span of 13 bases. Germline assignment: CDR1 MNHNY and CDR2 SVGAGI (reference sequence). The CDR3 here is CASSYGGVNNQPQHF. In nucleotides, the CDR3 is TGTGCCAGCAGTTATGGGGGGGTGAATAATCAGCCCCAGCATTTT.

The rearrangement links TRBV9 to TRBJ2-1; 7 bases map to TRBD2. V lost 3 bases, J lost 5 bases, and 11 bases stayed unmatched. The germline gives CDR1 SGDLS, CDR2 YYNGEE. This CDR3 contains 16 residues. Here the CDR3 reads CASSARGASGDNEQFF. The CDR3 DNA sequence: TGTGCCAGCAGCGCCCGTGGGGCTAGCGGAGACAATGAGCAGTTCTTC.

This CDR3 reads CASRQGTNQPQHF. The CDR3 DNA reads TGTGCCAGCAGACAGGGGACGAATCAGCCCCAGCATTTT. This rearrangement joins TRBV7-2 to TRBJ1-5, with 7 bases matching TRBD1. Germline values: CDR1 SGHTA, CDR2 FQGNSA. V was clipped by 6 bases and J by 4 bases; unmatched bases: 3. This CDR3 has 13 amino acids.

There are many counts of this clonotype. The chain employs TRBV6-1 and TRBJ2-2; TRBD1 agrees at 8 bases. This CDR3 is 14 amino acids long. Trimming took 6 bases from V and 5 from J; bases not matched to a gene: 5. In germline, CDR1 is MNHNS, CDR2 SASEGT. CDR3 in amino acids: CASSGTGRTGELFF. CDR3 bases: TGTGCCAGCAGCGGGACAGGTCGAACCGGGGAGCTGTTTTTT.

This clonotype was recorded a few times. V gene TRBV10-2 combines with J gene TRBJ2-6; D may be TRBD1 (6 bases). This CDR3 is 17 amino acids long. The V and J ends lost 2 bases and 0 bases respectively, with 11 bases between them. Germline assignment: CDR1 WSHSY and CDR2 SAAADI. In DNA form, the CDR3 reads TGCGCCAGCAGTGAGGGGGGCAGGGTCTCTGGGGCCAACGTCCTGACTTTC. As protein: CASSEGGRVSGANVLTF.

This clonotype appeared many times. This chain connects TRBV5-4 to TRBJ2-7, with 7 bases aligning to TRBD2. Germline trimming cut 4 bases from V and 4 bases from J; bases unmatched to any gene: 8. Germline CDR1 and CDR2: SGHNT and YYREEE (reference sequence). The length of the CDR3 is 14 residues. CDR3 sequence (DNA): TGTGCCAGCAGCGGGGGGGGACTCGGATACGAGCAGTACTTC. Translation gives CASSGGGLGYEQYF.

This clonotype came up many times. The rearrangement joins TRBV10-3 to TRBJ2-7; possible D gene TRBD2, 5 bases. The CDR3 runs 12 residues. The ends were cut back, 8 bases at V and 3 bases at J, with 11 bases in the middle. Germline-derived CDR1 and CDR2 are ENHRY and SYGVKD. CDR3 in DNA: TGTGCCATCGGACTTTCAAGCTACGAGCAGTACTTC. Its protein is CAIGLSSYEQYF.

This clonotype was seen ten or more times. The chain carries TRBV7-6 and TRBJ2-3; 7 bases are shared with TRBD1. CDR3 length: 16 residues. CDR1 and CDR2 (germline): SGHVS, FNYEAQ. Trimming cost V 1 base and J 0 bases; bases outside gene matches: 4. The CDR3 region is CASSLGTGASTDTQYF. CDR3 sequence (DNA): TGTGCCAGCAGCTTAGGGACAGGCGCTAGCACAGATACGCAGTATTTT.

The chain is built from TRBV18 and TRBJ2-2; D not resolved. The V and J ends lost 0 bases and 2 bases respectively, with 1 base between them. Germline V CDR1 and CDR2: KGHSH, LQKENI. The length of the CDR3 is 13 residues. CDR3 protein: CASSPPNTGELFF. CDR3 bases: TGTGCCAGCTCACCACCCAACACCGGGGAGCTGTTTTTT.

This clonotype has a handful of counts. The chain couples TRBV3-1 to TRBJ2-7; D assignment may be TRBD1 or TRBD2 (5 bases each). CDR1 is LGHDT, CDR2 YNNKEL, per germline (reference sequence). V was cut by 1 base and J by 7 bases, with 14 bases left in between. CDR3 size: 14 residues. For the CDR3, the DNA is TGTGCCAGCAGCCAAGCGGGACCTTTCGTTGAGCAGTACTTC. Its protein is CASSQAGPFVEQYF.

This clonotype was picked up many times. The CDR3 region is CSARTENYGYTF. In nucleotides, the CDR3 is TGCAGTGCTAGAACAGAGAACTATGGCTACACCTTC. V and J are TRBV20-1 and TRBJ1-2; D gene unclear. The CDR3 has 12 residues. The V end was cut by 2 bases, the J end by 2 bases, with 6 bases between. In germline, CDR1 is DFQATT, CDR2 SNEGSKA (reference sequence).